The rows below give T cell receptor beta chains drawn from one sample of a study of T cell responses to AZD1222 COVID-19 vaccine. Profiled with immunoSEQ multiplex PCR; TCRdb holds only in-frame clones, not every one. The repertoire includes fewer than 70,000 clones, 65% to 80% of them detected once, and approximately 3.5% sits in the top ten. This specimen was peripheral blood, taken 28 days after the second AZD1222 dose. Receptors originate from an adult who received the AZD1222 COVID-19 vaccine. The CDR3 runs from the conserved cysteine through the conserved F or W. D genes are given only for firm matches. Size tells how often a clone was seen (once, few, many) or the class of an expanded clone, and some rows leave it out.

clone_size	j_call	d_call	v_call	cdr3_nt	cdr3_aa
NA	TRBJ1-2	NA	TRBV6-5	TGTGCCAGCAGCATTTTAACGTCTGTCCGTGGCTACACCTTC	CASSILTSVRGYTF
NA	TRBJ1-5	NA	TRBV6-5	TGTGCCAGCAATAGTCGACAGGCTAAAAATCAGCCCCAGCATTTT	CASNSRQAKNQPQHF
NA	TRBJ1-5	NA	TRBV6-2/TRBV6-3	TGTGCCAGCAGTTTAGGATCCAGCAATCAGCCCCAGCATTTT	CASSLGSSNQPQHF
once	TRBJ1-6	NA	TRBV2	TGTGCCAGCAGCGAGACTAGGACCCCATCCCTCCACTTT	CASSETRTPSLHF
NA	TRBJ2-1	NA	TRBV6-2/TRBV6-3	TGTGCCAGCAGTTACTTGGTCCTGGGTAGGCAGTTCTTC	CASSYLVLGRQFF
NA	TRBJ2-1	TRBD1	TRBV5-5	TGTGCCAGCAGCTTGGAGGGGGCGTCCTACAATGAGCAGTTCTTC	CASSLEGASYNEQFF
NA	TRBJ2-1	TRBD2	TRBV5-1	TGCGCCAGCACCTGGACTAGCGGGGACAATGAGCAGTTCTTC	CASTWTSGDNEQFF
NA	TRBJ2-3	TRBD1	TRBV4-2	TGTGCCAGCAGCTCTAGACAGGGGGACACAGATACGCAGTATTTT	CASSSRQGDTDTQYF
NA	TRBJ1-2	NA	TRBV16	TGTGCCAGCAGCCAGGGGACTAACTATGGCTACACCTTC	CASSQGTNYGYTF
once	TRBJ1-5	NA	TRBV4-3	TGCGCCAGCAGCCAGGCTATAGGGGGTAATAGCAATCAGCCCCAGCATTTT	CASSQAIGGNSNQPQHF
NA	TRBJ2-7	NA	TRBV12-3/TRBV12-4	TGTGCCAGCAGTTTGCTTTCCTACGAGCAGTACTTC	CASSLLSYEQYF
NA	TRBJ2-2	NA	TRBV7-9	TGTGCCAGCAGCTTAGTAGCTTTCATCGGCGACACCGGGGAGCTGTTTTTT	CASSLVAFIGDTGELFF
NA	TRBJ1-2	NA	TRBV28	TGTGCCAGCAATGAACTAGCTAACTATGGCTACACCTTC	CASNELANYGYTF
NA	TRBJ1-4	NA	TRBV9	TGTGCCAGCAGCGTAGACGTACTTCCATCCGAAAAACTGTTTTTT	CASSVDVLPSEKLFF
NA	TRBJ2-7	TRBD1	TRBV6-6	TGTGCCAGCAGACGGGACAGTTCCTACGAGCAGTACTTC	CASRRDSSYEQYF
NA	TRBJ2-3	TRBD1	TRBV24-1	TGTGCCACCAGTGACTTTGGCGGACAGGGGTTAGATACGCAGTATTTT	CATSDFGGQGLDTQYF
NA	TRBJ1-2	NA	TRBV7-2	TGTGCCAGCAGCCCCAAAGGCAGGGCGGACTATGGCTACACCTTC	CASSPKGRADYGYTF
NA	TRBJ1-1	NA	TRBV11-3	TGTGCCAGCAGCTTGGGTCTGAACACTGAAGCTTTCTTT	CASSLGLNTEAFF
once	TRBJ1-1	NA	TRBV28	TGTGCCAGCAGTGGGGTTTGGTTTGAACGGACTGAAGCTTTCTTT	CASSGVWFERTEAFF
NA	TRBJ2-3	TRBD2	TRBV5-4	TGTGCCAGCAGCCAGTGGGCGGGGGGGATCACAGATACGCAGTATTTT	CASSQWAGGITDTQYF
NA	TRBJ2-1	TRBD2	TRBV19	TGTGCCAGCCGGATAGCGGGGGATGGGTACAATGAGCAGTTCTTC	CASRIAGDGYNEQFF
NA	TRBJ2-1	TRBD1	TRBV11-2	TGTGCCAGCAGCTTATTTGGACAGGGGTACAATGAGCAGTTCTTC	CASSLFGQGYNEQFF
NA	TRBJ1-1	NA	TRBV7-2	TGTGCCAGCAGCCCATGGGGGAATGAAGCTTTCTTT	CASSPWGNEAFF
NA	TRBJ1-2	NA	TRBV28	TGTGCCAGCAGTTTATCTAGTGCTGGGTTTAACTATGGCTACACCTTC	CASSLSSAGFNYGYTF
medium-sized	TRBJ1-1	TRBD1	TRBV7-9	TGTGCCAGCACCCCTACGGGACAGCTAAACACTGAAGCTTTCTTT	CASTPTGQLNTEAFF
once	TRBJ1-5	NA	TRBV19	TGTGCCAGTAGTATGGGTGGGACAAGAACCCGTAGCAATCAGCCCCAGCATTTT	CASSMGGTRTRSNQPQHF
once	TRBJ1-2	TRBD1	TRBV29-1	TGCAGCGCCTTCCCGACAGGGGAGAACTATGGCTACACCTTC	CSAFPTGENYGYTF
NA	TRBJ2-5	NA	TRBV3-1/TRBV3-2	TGTGCCAGCAGCCAAGCGAGCCTGGGTTTTTGGGAGACCCAGTACTTC	CASSQASLGFWETQYF
NA	TRBJ1-6	NA	TRBV6-4	TGTGCCAGCAGTTACAGGGAGAATTCACCCCTCCACTTT	CASSYRENSPLHF
NA	TRBJ2-7	NA	TRBV3-1/TRBV3-2	TGTGCCAGCAGCCGAGGTGGGGACACTTTGCTCTACGAGCAGTACTTC	CASSRGGDTLLYEQYF
NA	TRBJ1-5	NA	TRBV6-5	TGTGCCAGCAGTACCGGGCAAGAGAGACAGCCCCAGCATTTT	CASSTGQERQPQHF
once	TRBJ1-3	NA	TRBV7-9	TGTGCCAGCAGCTTAGTTAGCGAGGAACCTTTT	CASSLVSEEPF
few	TRBJ1-1	NA	TRBV7-9	TGTGCCAGCAGCTCGCGACAGGCGGTAGACTCTCAGGCTTTCTTT	CASSSRQAVDSQAFF
few	TRBJ2-3	NA	TRBV28	TGTGCCAGCACCCCTGGGACTGCCTCTAGCACAGATACGCAGTATTTT	CASTPGTASSTDTQYF
NA	TRBJ1-6	NA	TRBV18	TGTGCCAGCTCACGCCGGGACTCTAATTCACCCCTCCACTTT	CASSRRDSNSPLHF
few	TRBJ2-7	NA	TRBV24-1	TGTGCCACCGCGGACAGTACAGACGAGCAGTACTTC	CATADSTDEQYF
NA	TRBJ2-5	NA	TRBV5-8	TGTGCCAGCAGCTTTTATGCCGCGCGGAGAACCCAGTACTTC	CASSFYAARRTQYF
few	TRBJ1-5	NA	TRBV2	TGTGCCAGCAGTGACCAGACGGGTAGGTCTACGAGAAGCAATCAGCCCCAGCATTTT	CASSDQTGRSTRSNQPQHF
few	TRBJ2-7	NA	TRBV7-2	TGTGCCAGCAGCTCCGCCGGGACGGTCTCCTACGAGCAGTACTTC	CASSSAGTVSYEQYF
NA	TRBJ1-1	NA	TRBV27	TGTGCCAGCAGTATGGACAGTCCTGCTGAAGCTTTCTTT	CASSMDSPAEAFF
few	TRBJ2-7	NA	TRBV19	TGTGCCACCGCCCGGGACGAAACCCACGAGCAGTACTTC	CATARDETHEQYF
NA	TRBJ2-3	TRBD2	TRBV7-8	TGTGCCAGCAGCCCTAGCGGGGGGGCCTACACAGATACGCAGTATTTT	CASSPSGGAYTDTQYF
NA	TRBJ1-2	NA	TRBV5-6	TGTGCCAGCAGCTCCGACAGCTATGGCTACACCTTC	CASSSDSYGYTF
NA	TRBJ2-1	NA	TRBV2	TGTGCCAGTACACTTAGCTCCTACAATGAGCAGTTCTTC	CASTLSSYNEQFF
NA	TRBJ1-1	NA	TRBV19	TGTGCCAGTAGTCCAAGGAACACTGAAGCTTTCTTT	CASSPRNTEAFF
NA	TRBJ1-1	NA	TRBV7-9	TGTGCCAGCAGCTTATCCAGGGGCCGAAAAGGCACTGAAGCTTTCTTT	CASSLSRGRKGTEAFF
NA	TRBJ1-1	NA	TRBV19	TGTGCCAGCGCCCACGGGAGAGACCGGAACACTGAAGCTTTCTTT	CASAHGRDRNTEAFF
NA	TRBJ2-5	NA	TRBV4-2	TGTGCCAGCAGCCAAGATTGGGCGGTTCAAGAGACCCAGTACTTC	CASSQDWAVQETQYF